The sequence of this T cell receptor (beta chain) was determined in a study of OX40 agonist ivuxolimab in advanced cancers. Study-wide results and caveats: Relative to CD4+, CD8+ T cells held more expanded clones on average.

The CDR3 length is 13 residues. The germline V gene has CDR1 SGHRS and CDR2 YFSETQ. The germline V and J ends were trimmed by 5 bases and 2 bases, with 9 bases remaining between them. Comment on this clone: Antigen: not known.

Produced via immunoSEQ multiplex PCR; TCRdb's table is partial and in-frame only. The table records 65,000 to 85,000 clones, about 92% of them present only once. The source was CD4+ or CD8+ T cells sorted from blood, collected in a trial of the OX40 agonist ivuxolimab. The rearrangement joins TRBV5-1 to TRBJ2-3; a possible D gene is TRBD1 (6 bases). This receptor was obtained from an adult with an advanced solid tumor such as melanoma, head and neck, liver or kidney cancer. CDR3 DNA sequence: TGCGCCAGCAGTCAGGGGACCACAGATACGCAGTATTTT. It specifies CASSQGTTDTQYF.